Sequencing of this TCR beta chain was carried out in a study of T-cell memory formation after mild COVID-19. Study-wide context: The study found TCR clusters largely donor specific.

Per germline, CDR1 SGHRS and CDR2 YFSETQ. This CDR3 is 13 amino acids long. V was trimmed by 4 bases and J by 4 bases, leaving 8 bases between them. Researchers used 5'RACE with constant-segment primers to make TCR alpha and TCR beta cDNA libraries that carry sample barcodes and UMIs. TCRdb recomputed calls from the 5' RACE reads with MiXCR, one row per CDR3 protein. This table has about 150,000 distinct CDR3 sequences, about 14% appearing once. General study points: Pre-infection memory carried some responding clones, suggesting that cross-reactive memory joined.

This clonotype showed up just a few times. Antigen specificity is unknown. The clonotype comes from an adult woman who had mild COVID-19 (a few samples of this study predate the infection). Cell type and time point are not known. The chain carries TRBV5-1 and TRBJ2-2; D is uncertain. The specimen sequenced was PBMCs or a T cell subset sorted from them (not recorded which). The DNA of the CDR3 is TGCGCCAGCAGCCAGGACGGCACCGGGGAGCTGTTTTTT. Its translation: CASSQDGTGELFF.